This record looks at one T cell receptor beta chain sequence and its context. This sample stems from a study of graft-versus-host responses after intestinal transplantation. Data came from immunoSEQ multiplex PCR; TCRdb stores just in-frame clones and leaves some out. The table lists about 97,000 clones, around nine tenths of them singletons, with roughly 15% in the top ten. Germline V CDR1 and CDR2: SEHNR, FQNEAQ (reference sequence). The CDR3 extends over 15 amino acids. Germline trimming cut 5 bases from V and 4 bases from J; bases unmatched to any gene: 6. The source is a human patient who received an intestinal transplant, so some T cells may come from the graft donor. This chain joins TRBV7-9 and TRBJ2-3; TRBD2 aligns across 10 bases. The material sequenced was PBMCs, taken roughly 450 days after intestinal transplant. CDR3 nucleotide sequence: TGTGCCAGCAGCCTTAGCGGGGGGCCGTCAGATACGCAGTATTTT. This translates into CASSLSGGPSDTQYF.